Presented here are 23 T cell receptor beta chains from one specimen sequenced in a study of T-cell reconstitution after alpha-beta-depleted transplantation in children. Unique molecular identifiers were used to barcode this TCRbeta library. TCRdb ran MiXCR on the PCR reads and lists one entry per CDR3 protein. The sample contains 420,000 or so distinct CDR3 sequences, approximately 10% of which appear only once. Source: PBMCs from the stem cell graft donor, taken from the stem cell graft. The receptors come from a human donor who donated a stem cell graft to a child with acute myeloid leukemia.

The V gene is TRBV7-2, the J gene TRBJ2-1; D tentatively reads TRBD1 or TRBD2 (7 bases each). Germline CDR1 is SGHTA and CDR2 is FQGNSA. The CDR3 has 16 amino acids. V was trimmed by 3 bases and J by 10 bases, leaving 22 bases between them. CDR3 protein: CASSFLGGAGGWEQFF. The CDR3 DNA follows: TGTGCCAGCAGCTTTTTGGGGGGGGCAGGGGGTTGGGAGCAGTTCTTC.

V is TRBV27 and J is TRBJ2-7; 8 positions match TRBD2. After removal of 5 bases from V and 3 bases from J, the junction contained 9 bases not matched to a gene. This CDR3 is built from 15 residues. Germline CDR1 reads MNHEY; CDR2 reads SMNVEV (reference sequence). CDR3 region: CASSRSSGGHYEQYV. DNA for the CDR3: TGTGCCAGCAGTCGGTCAAGCGGGGGACACTACGAGCAGTACGTC.

This clonotype has a handful of counts. V usage is TRBV5-1 and J usage is TRBJ2-1; D assignment may be TRBD1 or TRBD2 (5 bases each). Germline assignment: CDR1 SGHRS and CDR2 YFSETQ. The V gene lost 2 bases and the J gene lost 9 bases, with 15 bases spanning the gap. This CDR3 region has 14 residues. The CDR3 bases are TGCGCCAGCAGCTTCGCGCAGGGTGGGGGTGAGCAGTTCTTC. Translation: CASSFAQGGGEQFF.

The chain joins TRBV6-5 to TRBJ1-5; D may be TRBD1 (5 bases). There are 16 residues in the CDR3. V was shortened by 2 bases and J by 1 base, with 12 bases between the two germline ends. Germline values: CDR1 MNHEY, CDR2 SVGAGI. The CDR3 DNA reads as TGTGCCAGCAGTTACGGGGCCCCGAGGAGCAATCAGCCCCAGCATTTT. Translated: CASSYGAPRSNQPQHF.

The rearrangement joins TRBV20-1 to TRBJ2-1; TRBD2 matches 7 bases. Germline CDR1 reads DFQATT; CDR2 reads SNEGSKA (reference sequence). This CDR3 has 16 amino acids. The V gene end was trimmed by 3 bases and the J gene end by 0 bases; junction bases not matched to a gene: 8. CDR3: CSARRGTTSSYNEQFF. The CDR3 DNA is TGCAGTGCTAGGAGAGGGACTACCTCCTCCTACAATGAGCAGTTCTTC.

V is TRBV5-1 and J is TRBJ2-3, with D maybe TRBD1 (6 bases). Germline assignment: CDR1 SGHRS and CDR2 YFSETQ. The CDR3 spans 15 residues. Trimming removed 4 bases at V and 3 bases at J, with 15 bases between. The CDR3 region is CASSIGGFGTDTQYF. DNA of the CDR3: TGCGCCAGCAGCATAGGGGGTTTCGGTACAGATACGCAGTATTTT. Full variable domain (missing parts from reference TRBV5-1 and TRBJ2-3): KAGVTQTPRYLIKTRGQQVTLSCSPISGHRSVSWYQQTPGQGLQFLFEYFSETQRNKGNFPGRFSGRQFSNSRSEMNVSTLELGDSALYLCASSIGGFGTDTQYFGPGTRLTVL.

This clonotype was counted a few times. This chain uses TRBV11-2 with TRBJ2-1; perhaps TRBD2 as D (7 bases). CDR3 length: 14 amino acids. CDR1 is SGHAT, CDR2 FQNNGV, per germline. Trimming removed 5 bases from V and 15 bases from J, with 23 bases in between. The CDR3 DNA reads TGTGCCAGCAGCCACTTGGAGGGGGGAGGGCTTCCGTTCTTC. Its protein is CASSHLEGGGLPFF.

This clonotype was seen a handful of times. The chain couples TRBV18 to TRBJ1-1; D not resolved. This CDR3 comprises 13 residues. The germline V gene encodes CDR1 KGHSH and CDR2 LQKENI. V lost 6 bases to trimming and J lost 4 bases, with 12 bases between them. The CDR3 nucleotides are TGTGCCAGCTCTCGAGGACCGAGCACTGAAGCTTTCTTT. It specifies CASSRGPSTEAFF.

The genes are TRBV12-3 or TRBV12-4 and TRBJ1-5; 9 bases line up with TRBD1. CDR3 length: 14 amino acids. Trimming cost V 7 bases and J 7 bases; bases outside gene matches: 8. This chain's CDR3 is CASTTITGGQPQHF. The CDR3 nucleotides read TGTGCCAGCACCACCATAACAGGGGGCCAGCCCCAGCATTTT.

This clonotype came up a few times. The chain carries TRBV29-1 and TRBJ2-7, with D perhaps matching TRBD1 or TRBD2 (6 bases each). The CDR3 is 15 amino acids. CDR1 and CDR2 (germline): SQVTM, ANQGSEA. Trimming cost V 2 bases and J 3 bases, with 17 bases left between them. The CDR3 sequence: CSVELVGGQSYEQYF. The CDR3 nucleotides are TGCAGCGTTGAATTAGTGGGGGGACAAAGCTACGAGCAGTACTTC.

J is TRBJ2-2 and V is TRBV7-8; D may be TRBD1 (6 bases). The CDR3 sequence is 16 residues long. V was clipped by 2 bases and J by 6 bases, with 16 bases between them. The germline V gene has CDR1 SGHVS and CDR2 FQNEAQ. The CDR3 is CASSLRLLGAAGELFF. CDR3 nucleotides: TGTGCCAGCAGCTTACGTCTTTTGGGGGCGGCCGGGGAGCTGTTTTTT.

CDR3 coding DNA: TGTGCCAGCAGCCAAGATATGATCAATGAGCAGTTCTTC. Residues: CASSQDMINEQFF. The chain uses TRBV4-2 and TRBJ2-1, with D unclear. This CDR3 is 13 amino acids long. Germline V gene data show CDR1 as LGHNA and CDR2 as YNFKEQ. V was trimmed by 0 bases and J by 6 bases, leaving 6 bases between them.

V gene TRBV12-3 or TRBV12-4 combines with J gene TRBJ2-5, with D perhaps being TRBD1 or TRBD2 (6 bases each). The CDR3 runs 13 residues. V was cut by 5 bases and J by 7 bases, with 14 bases left in between. The CDR3 nucleotides read TGTGCCAGCAGTCCCGGGGGCCTCGGGACCCAGTACTTC. It yields the protein CASSPGGLGTQYF.

This clonotype was observed a few times. A junction boundary mismatches the germline segment, possibly from a read error. The chain employs TRBV15 and TRBJ1-4, with D uncertain. CDR1 is LNHNV, CDR2 YYDKDF, per germline (reference sequence). The CDR3 has 12 amino acids. In DNA, the CDR3 is TGTGCCACCAGCAGAGATAATCAAAAACTGTTTTTT. Its protein is CATSRDNQKLFF. The whole variable domain, remainder taken from reference TRBV15 and TRBJ1-4, is DAMVIQNPRYQVTQFGKPVTLSCSQTLNHNVMYWYQQKSSQAPKLLFHYYDKDFNNEADTPDNFQSRRPNTSFCFLDIRSPGLGDTAMYLCATSRDNQKLFFGSGTQLSVL.

This clonotype turned up a few times. The chain is built from TRBV7-2 and TRBJ1-1; D remains unclear. CDR1 and CDR2 (germline): SGHTA, FQGNSA. With 2 bases removed from V and 0 bases from J, the gap between germline ends came to 10 bases. The CDR3 has 15 amino acids. CDR3 loop: CASSLTLTMNTEAFF. The CDR3, as DNA: TGTGCCAGCAGCTTAACACTCACTATGAACACTGAAGCTTTCTTT. The full variable domain, its missing parts supplied by reference TRBV7-2 and TRBJ1-1, is GAGVSQSPSNKVTEKGKDVELRCDPISGHTALYWYRQSLGQGLEFLIYFQGNSAPDKSGLPSDRFSAERTGGSVSTLTIQRTQQEDSAVYLCASSLTLTMNTEAFFGQGTRLTVV.

The rearrangement uses TRBV29-1 and TRBJ2-7; the D gene is possibly TRBD2 (5 bases). Germline values: CDR1 SQVTM, CDR2 ANQGSEA. The V end was cut by 4 bases, the J end by 3 bases, with 10 bases between. The CDR3 is 12 amino acids. The CDR3 region is CSVGQEDYEQYF. CDR3 nucleotide sequence: TGCAGCGTTGGGCAGGAGGACTACGAGCAGTACTTC.

At least ten counts were recorded for this clonotype. The chain joins TRBV7-9 to TRBJ2-6; TRBD1 aligns across 8 bases. The germline V gene has CDR1 SEHNR and CDR2 FQNEAQ (reference sequence). V was clipped by 5 bases and J by 0 bases; unmatched bases: 6. This CDR3 region has 17 residues. CDR3 amino acids: CASSLDRGSSGANVLTF. Written as DNA, the CDR3 is TGTGCCAGCAGCCTAGACAGGGGCAGCTCTGGGGCCAACGTCCTGACTTTC.

The chain employs TRBV20-1 and TRBJ1-6; 10 bases fit TRBD1. The CDR3 has 15 amino acids. With 3 bases clipped from V and 9 bases from J, the junction kept 8 bases outside the gene matches. Germline V gene sequence: CDR1 DFQATT, CDR2 SNEGSKA (reference sequence). The CDR3 protein is CSARQTGGDSSPLHF. The CDR3 DNA sequence: TGCAGTGCTAGGCAGACAGGGGGCGACAGTTCACCCCTCCACTTT.

A few counts support this clonotype. This chain joins TRBV27 and TRBJ1-1; D not resolved. The CDR3 contains 16 residues. Between the trimmed V and J ends, which lost 0 bases and 1 base, there was a span of 12 bases. Germline CDR1 MNHEY, CDR2 SMNVEV (reference sequence). For the CDR3, the DNA is TGTGCCAGCAGTTTATCGATGGACGGTACGAACACTGAAGCTTTCTTT. Translated: CASSLSMDGTNTEAFF.

A few counts support this clonotype. This rearrangement joins TRBV7-9 to TRBJ2-5; D may be TRBD1 or TRBD2 (5 bases each). CDR1 and CDR2 (germline): SEHNR, FQNEAQ (reference sequence). Trimming took off 4 bases at V and 4 bases at J, with 10 bases between the two ends. The CDR3 sequence is 13 residues long. The DNA for the CDR3 is TGTGCCAGCAGCTCACATGGGGGAGAGACCCAGTACTTC. Its protein product is CASSSHGGETQYF.

This chain uses TRBV12-3 or TRBV12-4 with TRBJ2-3; D not certain. Trimming shortened V by 6 bases and J by 4 bases, and 14 bases separated the two germline ends. This CDR3 comprises 14 residues. CDR3 protein: CASRQTRLADTQYF. CDR3 nucleotides: TGTGCCAGCAGACAAACCAGACTGGCAGATACGCAGTATTTT.

The V and J genes are TRBV6-1 and TRBJ2-2; D unresolved. CDR1 and CDR2 (germline): MNHNS, SASEGT. The ends were cut back, 7 bases at V and 6 bases at J, with 12 bases in the middle. The CDR3 length is 13 residues. CDR3 nucleotide sequence: TGTGCCAGCAACGGGTTACCCCCCGGGGAGCTGTTTTTT. Translating gives CASNGLPPGELFF.

In its sample, this clonotype was seen a few times. This sequence joins TRBV4-3 and TRBJ2-3, with D hard to call. The CDR3 contains 17 residues. V was pared by 0 bases and J by 1 base, with 14 bases between. Germline-derived CDR1 and CDR2 are LGHNA and YSLEER. In DNA, the CDR3 is TGCGCCAGCAGCCAAGAGATCGGAGCTTTTGGCACAGATACGCAGTATTTT. It yields the protein CASSQEIGAFGTDTQYF.